A selection of T cell receptor beta chains follows, all from one sample in a study of T-cell reconstitution after alpha-beta-depleted transplantation in children. One entry per CDR3 protein, called by TCRdb with MiXCR from the PCR reads. The sample lists 450,000 to 600,000 distinct CDR3 sequences; approximately 10% were seen once. This specimen consisted of PBMCs, obtained before TCRalphabeta/CD19-depleted stem cell transplant. Receptors were obtained from a child aged 2-15 years with inherited bone marrow failure, due to receive a stem cell transplant. The CDR3 runs from the conserved cysteine through the conserved F or W. The D gene is left open where the match is weak. Size values are once, few and many counts, or a class for expanded clones, and some rows have none.

D,V,length,J,size,DNA,CDR3
-,TRBV6-9,14,TRBJ2-3,many,TGTGCCAGCAGTTATTCGTTTTCAGGTTTTGGGCAGTATTTT,CASSYSFSGFGQYF
-,TRBV5-7,13,TRBJ2-1,many,TGTGCCAGCAGCTTACCAGTGTACAATGAGCAGTTCTTC,CASSLPVYNEQFF
TRBD1,TRBV7-2,16,TRBJ2-1,many,TGTGCCAGTCAGCTTCGAACCGGGACAGGGGCCAATGAGCAGTTCTTC,CASQLRTGTGANEQFF
TRBD2,TRBV28,15,TRBJ2-5,-,TGTGCCAGCAGTCCTAGCGGGACTGAAACAGGGACCCAGTACTTC,CASSPSGTETGTQYF
TRBD2,TRBV28,17,TRBJ2-1,many,TGTGCCAGCAGTTTCCCCGTTCGCGGGAGGGAGGGAGATGAGCAGTTCTTC,CASSFPVRGREGDEQFF
TRBD2,TRBV29-1,16,TRBJ2-7,many,TGCAGCGTTGGAGGGACTAGCGGGACCGCCGCCTACGAGCAGTACTTC,CSVGGTSGTAAYEQYF
-,TRBV9,14,TRBJ1-2,many,TGTGCCAGCAGCGTAGGGGGCAGCCACTATGGCTACACCTTC,CASSVGGSHYGYTF
-,TRBV20-1,14,TRBJ2-3,many,TGCAGTGCTCCGGAACCGGACCGGGACCTTACGCAGTATTTT,CSAPEPDRDLTQYF
TRBD2,TRBV30,15,TRBJ2-1,few,TGTGCCTGGAGTGTGGGCGGGAGGGAGGACAATGAGCAGTTCTTC,CAWSVGGREDNEQFF
TRBD2,TRBV23-1,16,TRBJ2-3,few,TGCGCCAGCAGTCAATCGTATTTTGGGACTAGCGGGAGAAAGTATTTT,CASSQSYFGTSGRKYF
-,TRBV5-1,14,TRBJ2-1,many,TGCGCCAGCAGCCCCGGGGCTTCCTACAATGAGCAGTTCTTC,CASSPGASYNEQFF
TRBD1,TRBV7-6,13,TRBJ2-7,many,TGTGCCAGCAGTTCGACAGGGGCTGTCGAGCAGTACTTC,CASSSTGAVEQYF
TRBD1,TRBV6-1,14,TRBJ1-4,many,TGTGCCAGCAGCCTGACAGGGTTTAATGAAAAACTGTTTTTT,CASSLTGFNEKLFF
TRBD2,TRBV20-1,13,TRBJ2-5,many,TGCAGTGCTACCAGACTAGCGCGAGAGACCCAGTACTTC,CSATRLARETQYF
-,TRBV7-9,11,TRBJ2-7,many,TGTGCCAGCAGCTTAGTGGAAGAGCAGTACTTC,CASSLVEEQYF
TRBD1,TRBV7-2,13,TRBJ1-1,few,TGTGCCAGCAGCAGAAGAGACAGGGGCGAAGCTTTCTTT,CASSRRDRGEAFF
-,TRBV3-1,14,TRBJ1-1,many,TGTGCCAGCAGCCAAGAAGTCCGGGACACTGAAGCTTTCTTT,CASSQEVRDTEAFF
-,TRBV12-3/TRBV12-4,15,TRBJ1-4,-,TGTGCCAGCAGTCTTTCTTTTGGACTTATCGAAAAACTGTTTTTT,CASSLSFGLIEKLFF
-,TRBV5-1,14,TRBJ1-6,many,TGCGCCAGCAGCCCCCGGACAGCTAATTCACCCCTCCACTTT,CASSPRTANSPLHF
-,TRBV12-5,20,TRBJ2-1,many,TGTGCTAGTGGTTTCTTCCTCATTACCCAAGGGGCCTCCTCCTACAATGAGCAGTTCTTC,CASGFFLITQGASSYNEQFF
-,TRBV12-3/TRBV12-4,17,TRBJ2-6,many,TGTGCCAGCATCGGAAGGTCAGAAACCTCTGGGGCCAACGTCCTGACTTTC,CASIGRSETSGANVLTF
TRBD2,TRBV30,14,TRBJ2-1,-,TGTGCCTGGAGTGTACTAGCGGGGGCCAATGAGCAGTTCTTC,CAWSVLAGANEQFF
-,TRBV5-5,14,TRBJ2-4,few,TGTGCCAGCAGCTGGGCGCTAGCCAAAAACATTCAGTACTTC,CASSWALAKNIQYF
-,TRBV28,16,TRBJ2-7,many,TGTGCCAGCAGTTGGACCTGGCGGGACCGCTCCTACGAGCAGTACTTC,CASSWTWRDRSYEQYF
-,TRBV13,13,TRBJ2-7,many,TGTGCCAGCAGCCCTAATCACCCCTACGAGCAGTACTTC,CASSPNHPYEQYF
-,TRBV7-2,14,TRBJ2-7,many,TGTGCCAGCAGCTTAGTCCCGGCCTCCTACGAGCAGTACTTC,CASSLVPASYEQYF
-,TRBV7-8,14,TRBJ2-1,few,TGTGCCAGCAGCTCCAATAGGGCTTACAATGAGCAGTTCTTC,CASSSNRAYNEQFF
-,TRBV5-1,15,TRBJ2-7,many,TGCGCCAGCAGCTTTGGGGGATCTGGGGGCCACGAGCAGTACTTC,CASSFGGSGGHEQYF
-,TRBV4-2,15,TRBJ2-2,many,TGTGCCAGCAGCCAAAACAGGATGAAAACCGGGGAGCTGTTTTTT,CASSQNRMKTGELFF
-,TRBV9,16,TRBJ2-3,many,TGTGCCAGCAGCGTAGCCAGCGGATACAGCACAGATACGCAGTATTTT,CASSVASGYSTDTQYF
-,TRBV11-2,13,TRBJ2-7,many,TGTGCCAGCGGTTGGGGCCCGGGAGACGAGCAGTACTTC,CASGWGPGDEQYF
-,TRBV20-1,13,TRBJ2-1,-,TGCAGTGCTAGGGCCAACTGGCTCCATGAGCAGTTCTTC,CSARANWLHEQFF
-,TRBV20-1,14,TRBJ2-1,many,TGCAGTGCTAGAGAATTCTCCGGGGCCAATGAGCAGTTCTTC,CSAREFSGANEQFF